One and the same sample provided the 14 T cell receptor beta chains below, sequenced in a study of CD8 T cells in ankylosing spondylitis. TCRdb called the 5' RACE reads again in MiXCR, with one record for every CDR3 protein. The data contain some 180,000 distinct CDR3 sequences, roughly 18% of them singletons. The sample taken for sequencing was blood, either unsorted or a sorted T cell fraction (not recorded which). The source of these receptors is a male donor between 5 and 35 years old with ankylosing spondylitis or in good health (not recorded which).

There are many counts of this clonotype. This chain uses TRBV29-1 with TRBJ1-1; D not resolved. Germline V gene data show CDR1 as SQVTM and CDR2 as ANQGSEA. The length of the CDR3 is 13 residues. Trimming pared 3 bases from V and 3 bases from J, leaving 11 bases between. CDR3: CSVEEVGDTEAFF. In DNA, the CDR3 is TGCAGCGTTGAGGAGGTCGGGGACACTGAAGCTTTCTTT.

In its sample, this clonotype was seen many times. The chain links TRBV10-3 to TRBJ2-7; no clear D gene. With 0 bases removed from V and 0 bases from J, the gap between germline ends came to 6 bases. The CDR3 runs 14 residues. CDR1 is ENHRY and CDR2 is SYGVKD in the germline V gene. CDR3 nucleotide sequence: TGTGCCATCAGTGAGTCGGCCTACTCCTACGAGCAGTACTTC. This sequence encodes CAISESAYSYEQYF.

This rearrangement joins TRBV20-1 to TRBJ2-1; TRBD2 agrees at 9 bases. With 0 bases clipped from V and 4 bases from J, the junction kept 13 bases outside the gene matches. The CDR3 loop spans 18 amino acids. Germline V gene data show CDR1 as DFQATT and CDR2 as SNEGSKA (reference sequence). Here the CDR3 DNA reads TGCAGTGCTAGAGATTATTTAGGCCTAGCGGGGAATTACAATGAGCAGTTCTTC. It yields the protein CSARDYLGLAGNYNEQFF.

This clonotype has a count of ten or more. The chain links TRBV10-3 to TRBJ2-7, with 8 bases that match TRBD2. The germline CDR1 and CDR2 sequences are ENHRY and SYGVKD. V lost 8 bases to trimming and J lost 2 bases; unmatched junction nucleotides: 8. CDR3 length: 14 amino acids. The CDR3 region has the DNA TGTGCCATCGGTACGGGGGGGGGACCCTACGAGCAGTACGTC. Amino acid sequence: CAIGTGGGPYEQYV.

There are many counts of this clonotype. The chain recombines TRBV6-2 or TRBV6-3 with TRBJ2-1, with 14 nucleotides matching TRBD2. J gave up 8 bases and V 6 bases, and 12 bases lay outside the gene matches. The germline gives CDR1 MNHEY, CDR2 SVGEGT. This CDR3 is built from 17 residues. The chain's CDR3 is CASRRTSGRTIADEQFF. Written as DNA, the CDR3 is TGTGCCAGCAGGCGGACTAGCGGGAGGACTATTGCGGATGAGCAGTTCTTC.

At least ten counts were recorded for this clonotype. The chain is built from TRBV6-4 and TRBJ2-6; the D gene is possibly TRBD2 (6 bases). The CDR3 has 15 amino acids. The germline gives CDR1 MRHNA, CDR2 SNTAGT. Trimming stripped 2 bases from V and 2 bases from J, with 7 bases between. In DNA, the CDR3 is TGTGCCAGCAGTGACACGGGGGCTGGGGCCAACGTCCTGACTTTC. It codes for CASSDTGAGANVLTF.

This clonotype was observed many times. The chain joins TRBV3-1 to TRBJ2-2; 9 nucleotides match TRBD1. CDR3 length equals 17 residues. Germline CDR1 is LGHDT and CDR2 is YNNKEL (reference sequence). Trimming took 1 base from V and 3 from J; bases not matched to a gene: 6. The CDR3 spells CASSQGGTGTYTGELFF. The DNA of the CDR3 is TGTGCCAGCAGCCAAGGGGGGACAGGGACGTACACCGGGGAGCTGTTTTTT. Drawing the rest from reference TRBV3-1 and TRBJ2-2, the complete variable domain is DTAVSQTPKYLVTQMGNDKSIKCEQNLGHDTMYWYKQDSKKFLKIMFSYNNKELIINETVPNRFSPKSPDKAHLNLHINSLELGDSAVYFCASSQGGTGTYTGELFFGEGSRLTVL.

This clonotype was detected a few times. This chain uses TRBV20-1 with TRBJ1-1; tentative D call: TRBD1 (5 bases). The V end was cut by 6 bases, the J end by 0 bases, with 14 bases between. The CDR3 is made up of 14 amino acids. Germline V gene lookup returns CDR1 DFQATT and CDR2 SNEGSKA (reference sequence). In DNA, the CDR3 is TGCAGTGCACCAAGGGGACGGTTGAACACTGAAGCTTTCTTT. Translation: CSAPRGRLNTEAFF.

V and J are TRBV19 and TRBJ2-4; 7 bases align to TRBD1. CDR3 length equals 16 residues. The junction had 6 bases not matched to a gene; V was cut back by 3 bases and J by 1 base. The germline V gene encodes CDR1 LNHDA and CDR2 SQIVND (reference sequence). CDR3 residues: CASSISPQGAKNIQYF. CDR3 nucleotide sequence: TGTGCCAGTAGTATCTCCCCACAGGGGGCCAAAAACATTCAGTACTTC.

This clonotype was counted many times. The rearrangement joins TRBV27 to TRBJ2-7, with TRBD2 matching over 8 bases. The V and J ends lost 11 bases and 3 bases, in that order; junction bases with no gene match: 6. Germline lookup yields CDR1 MNHEY and CDR2 SMNVEV (reference sequence). This CDR3 is built from 12 residues. CDR3 coding DNA: TGTGCCGCGGCGGGGGGCGGCTACGAGCAGTACTTC. Translation gives CAAAGGGYEQYF.

V is TRBV20-1 and J is TRBJ2-1, with D hard to call. Between the trimmed V and J ends, which lost 5 bases and 9 bases, there was a span of 8 bases. In germline, CDR1 is DFQATT, CDR2 SNEGSKA (reference sequence). There are 10 residues in the CDR3. CDR3 loop: CSAASGEQFF. CDR3 coding DNA: TGCAGTGCTGCGTCGGGTGAGCAGTTCTTC.

This clonotype was seen ten or more times. The chain uses TRBV12-3 or TRBV12-4 and TRBJ2-7; 8 positions agree with TRBD1. CDR3 length: 13 amino acids. Trimming took 5 bases from V and 4 from J; bases not matched to a gene: 4. The CDR3 spells CASSQDRVYEQYV. CDR3 sequence (DNA): TGTGCCAGCAGTCAGGACAGGGTGTACGAGCAGTACGTC.

This clonotype was seen at least ten times. The chain employs TRBV29-1 and TRBJ2-5, with 7 bases lining up with TRBD2. Unmatched junction bases numbered 7, after V lost 7 bases and J lost 2 bases. Germline V gives CDR1 SQVTM, CDR2 ANQGSEA. The CDR3 covers 13 residues. This CDR3 reads CSAGLAVQETQYF. The CDR3 bases are TGCAGCGCCGGGCTAGCGGTTCAAGAGACCCAGTACTTC.

This clonotype was found a few times. V usage is TRBV29-1 and J usage is TRBJ2-1; D unresolved. Germline V CDR1 and CDR2: SQVTM, ANQGSEA. This CDR3 comprises 13 residues. Trimming stripped 3 bases from V and 7 bases from J, with 13 bases between. This CDR3 reads CSVDPSTLNEQFF. For the CDR3, the DNA is TGCAGCGTTGACCCCTCGACCTTAAATGAGCAGTTCTTC.